This passage covers 20 T cell receptor beta chains from one sample sequenced in a study of T cells in Graves' hyperthyroidism and ophthalmopathy. Amplification of TCR beta CDR3 regions used RNA as the template. HTBI primers were used for first-round RT-PCR of the TCR CDR3. One entry per CDR3 protein, called by TCRdb with MiXCR from the multiplex PCR reads. The table has 100,000 to 140,000 distinct CDR3 sequences, about 16% seen once. Specimen: blood. The receptor source for this set is a woman between 50 and 59 years old with Graves' hyperthyroidism.

This clonotype has a count of ten or more. This rearrangement joins TRBV20-1 to TRBJ2-7; 11 nucleotides align to TRBD2. Germline lookup yields CDR1 DFQATT and CDR2 SNEGSKA (reference sequence). V shed 8 bases, J shed 6 bases, and the junction held 6 bases outside the gene matches. CDR3 size: 12 residues. The CDR3 here is CSFDLAGGEQYF. In DNA form, the CDR3 reads TGCAGTTTCGACCTAGCGGGAGGCGAGCAGTACTTC.

This clonotype appeared many times. The gene calls are TRBV18 and TRBJ2-3; 12 nucleotides match TRBD2. Germline values: CDR1 KGHSH, CDR2 LQKENI. The junction had 5 bases not matched to a gene; V was cut back by 3 bases and J by 4 bases. This CDR3 contains 16 residues. The CDR3 DNA is TGTGCCAGCTCACCCCTAGCGGGAGGGCCCGCAGATACGCAGTATTTT. Amino acid sequence: CASSPLAGGPADTQYF. The full variable domain, with the rest looked up from reference TRBV18 and TRBJ2-3, is NAGVMQNPRHLVRRRGQEARLRCSPMKGHSHVYWYRQLPEEGLKFMVYLQKENIIDESGMPKERFSAEFPKEGPSILRIQQVVRGDSAAYFCASSPLAGGPADTQYFGPGTRLTVL.

This clonotype was seen a handful of times. This may be a read error: a much more frequent sequence differs by one nucleotide. This chain's CDR3 is CSARVGQLLNTEAFF. DNA of the CDR3: TGCAGTGCTAGAGTGGGACAGCTACTGAACACTGAAGCTTTCTTT. The chain combines TRBV20-1 with TRBJ1-1; 7 bases line up with TRBD1. V lost 1 base and J lost 0; bases outside the gene matches: 5. The CDR3 has 15 residues. The V gene's germline CDR1 is DFQATT and CDR2 SNEGSKA (reference sequence).

This clonotype was found many times. The chain recombines TRBV13 with TRBJ2-3; TRBD2 matches at 10 bases. Germline trimming cut 5 bases from V and 4 bases from J; bases unmatched to any gene: 6. Germline V gene data show CDR1 as PRHDT and CDR2 as FYEKMQ (reference sequence). The CDR3 extends over 15 amino acids. The CDR3 spells CASSPGTSASDTQYF. CDR3 DNA: TGTGCCAGCAGCCCCGGGACTAGCGCATCAGATACGCAGTATTTT.

In its sample, this clonotype was seen many times. The chain links TRBV20-1 to TRBJ2-5; 14 positions agree with TRBD2. The V gene's germline CDR1 is DFQATT and CDR2 SNEGSKA (reference sequence). There are 18 residues in the CDR3. With V trimmed by 6 bases and J by 4 bases, 16 bases remained unmatched. For the CDR3, the DNA is TGCAGTGCCAGACTTACCGGGACTAGCGGGAGTGTAGGAGAGACCCAGTACTTC. Translated: CSARLTGTSGSVGETQYF.

CDR3 sequence: CSVGGTSGSPSTDTQYF. The DNA of the CDR3 is TGCAGCGTTGGGGGGACTAGCGGGAGCCCCAGCACAGATACGCAGTATTTT. The rearrangement joins TRBV29-1 to TRBJ2-3, with 14 bases identical to TRBD2. The CDR3 has 17 residues. The V and J ends lost 4 bases and 0 bases, in that order; junction bases with no gene match: 6. CDR1 SQVTM and CDR2 ANQGSEA come from the germline V gene.

This clonotype has a count of ten or more. The rearrangement links TRBV18 to TRBJ1-4; D is perhaps TRBD1 (6 bases). CDR3 length: 12 amino acids. V lost 8 bases and J 8 bases, leaving 12 bases between the germline ends. In germline, CDR1 is KGHSH, CDR2 LQKENI. CDR3: CASTTGSEKLFF. CDR3 DNA: TGTGCCAGCACCACAGGGAGCGAAAAACTGTTTTTT.

This clonotype came up many times. The chain couples TRBV19 to TRBJ1-1; tentatively, D is TRBD1 (5 bases). There are 14 residues in the CDR3. Germline V gene sequence: CDR1 LNHDA, CDR2 SQIVND (reference sequence). The V end was cut by 4 bases, the J end by 0 bases, with 9 bases between. The CDR3 DNA sequence: TGTGCCAGTAGTACGGGACCTATGAACACTGAAGCTTTCTTT. Its protein is CASSTGPMNTEAFF.

This clonotype was seen at least ten times. In DNA, the CDR3 is TGTGCCAGCAGCCTCTCCGGGTCGACTGAAGCTTTCTTT. It yields the protein CASSLSGSTEAFF. The rearrangement uses TRBV7-9 and TRBJ1-1; no firm D call. This CDR3 contains 13 residues. Trimming took off 5 bases at V and 5 bases at J, with 12 bases between the two ends. Germline V gene lookup returns CDR1 SEHNR and CDR2 FQNEAQ (reference sequence).

The sample holds many counts of this clonotype. This chain links TRBV12-3 or TRBV12-4 with TRBJ2-2, with D possibly matching TRBD1 (5 bases). This CDR3 has 15 residues. Trimming removed 1 base at V and 3 bases at J, with 9 bases between. The CDR3 region is CASSLGRADTGELFF. CDR3 in DNA: TGTGCCAGCAGTTTAGGCAGGGCGGACACCGGGGAGCTGTTTTTT.

This clonotype occurred many times. The germline gene is not matched at one end of the junction; a read error may be the cause. The rearrangement joins TRBV7-2 to TRBJ2-1; D gene ambiguous. The germline gives CDR1 SGHTA, CDR2 FQGNSA. The CDR3 covers 13 residues. The CDR3 protein is CAGRPLDYNEQFF. The CDR3 bases are TGTGCCGGCAGACCCCTAGATTACAATGAGCAGTTCTTC.

This clonotype occurred many times. The chain joins TRBV7-9 to TRBJ2-3; D possibly corresponds to TRBD2 (5 bases). This CDR3 is 14 amino acids long. Germline V gives CDR1 SEHNR, CDR2 FQNEAQ (reference sequence). V was clipped by 0 bases and J by 3 bases, with 7 bases between them. CDR3 nucleotides: TGTGCCAGCAGCTTAGCGGGAGTGACAGATACGCAGTATTTT. Amino acids: CASSLAGVTDTQYF.

In its sample, this clonotype was seen many times. This sequence joins TRBV2 and TRBJ2-7, with 7 positions matching TRBD1. CDR1 is SNHLY and CDR2 is FYNNEI in the germline V gene. The CDR3 has 15 amino acids. Trimming removed 8 bases from V and 0 bases from J; junction bases left unmatched: 10. CDR3 nucleotides: TGTGCCAGCTTAGCACCGGGACAGAGCTCCTACGAGCAGTACTTC. Residues: CASLAPGQSSYEQYF.

The chain carries TRBV13 and TRBJ2-2, with 11 bases that match TRBD2. V lost 4 bases and J lost 1; bases outside the gene matches: 5. The CDR3 has 17 amino acids. CDR1 and CDR2 (germline): PRHDT, FYEKMQ (reference sequence). The CDR3: CASSSTGTSGNTGELFF. The CDR3, as DNA: TGTGCCAGCAGCTCGACCGGGACTAGCGGGAACACCGGGGAGCTGTTTTTT.

This clonotype appeared many times. The chain couples TRBV5-1 to TRBJ2-3; 9 positions agree with TRBD1. V shed 4 bases, J shed 2 bases, and the junction held 5 bases outside the gene matches. This CDR3 has 15 amino acids. Germline V lookup: CDR1 SGHRS, CDR2 YFSETQ. For the CDR3, the DNA is TGCGCCAGCAGCACCGGACAGGGGTACACAGATACGCAGTATTTT. It is translated as CASSTGQGYTDTQYF.

This clonotype was counted ten times or more. The rearrangement joins TRBV4-1 to TRBJ2-3, with 10 bases that match TRBD2. The CDR3 extends over 18 amino acids. The trim removed 1 base at V and 2 bases at J, leaving 9 bases unmatched. CDR1 and CDR2 (germline): MGHRA, YSYEKL. DNA of the CDR3: TGCGCCAGCAGCCAAGCCCTCCGGACTAGCGGATACACAGATACGCAGTATTTT. Translating it yields CASSQALRTSGYTDTQYF.

At least ten counts were recorded for this clonotype. The rearrangement links TRBV2 to TRBJ2-3; D gene ambiguous. CDR3 length: 11 amino acids. Germline V gene lookup returns CDR1 SNHLY and CDR2 FYNNEI. Trimming took off 8 bases at V and 1 base at J, with 4 bases between the two ends. CDR3 protein: CASDRTDTQYF. CDR3 DNA: TGTGCCAGCGACCGCACAGATACGCAGTATTTT.

For the CDR3, the DNA is TGTGCCAGCAGTGAGGGCCCGGGGAGTGGGAATGAGCAGTTCTTC. Protein: CASSEGPGSGNEQFF. The chain carries TRBV2 and TRBJ2-1, with a possible D match to TRBD2 (5 bases). The germline gives CDR1 SNHLY, CDR2 FYNNEI. With 3 bases removed from V and 7 bases from J, the gap between germline ends came to 16 bases. CDR3 length: 15 residues.

CDR3 amino acids: CASSDLADGKAFF. DNA of the CDR3: TGTGCCAGCAGTGATTTGGCCGACGGAAAAGCTTTCTTT. The rearrangement links TRBV6-1 to TRBJ1-1; no firm D call. Trimming removed 3 bases from V and 9 bases from J, with 14 bases in between. Germline CDR1 and CDR2: MNHNS and SASEGT. The CDR3 sequence is 13 residues long.

This clonotype was counted many times. This chain connects TRBV6-6 to TRBJ2-1, with 10 bases aligning to TRBD2. The length of the CDR3 is 15 residues. V was pared by 0 bases and J by 7 bases, with 3 bases of the junction left unmatched. Germline V lookup: CDR1 MNHNY, CDR2 SVGAGI (reference sequence). The CDR3 DNA follows: TGTGCCAGCAGTTACTCTAGCGGGAGGTTGAATGAGCAGTTCTTC. It specifies CASSYSSGRLNEQFF.